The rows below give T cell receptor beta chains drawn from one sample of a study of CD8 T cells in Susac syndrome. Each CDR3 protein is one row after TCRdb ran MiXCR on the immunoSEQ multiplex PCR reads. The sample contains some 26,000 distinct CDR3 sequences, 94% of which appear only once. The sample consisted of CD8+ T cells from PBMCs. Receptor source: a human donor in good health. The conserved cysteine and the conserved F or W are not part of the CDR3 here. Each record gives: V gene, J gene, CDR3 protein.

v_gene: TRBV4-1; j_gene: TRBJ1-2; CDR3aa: ASSQEGGRNYGYT
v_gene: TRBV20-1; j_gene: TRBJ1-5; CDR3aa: SARDNFAGVDQPQH
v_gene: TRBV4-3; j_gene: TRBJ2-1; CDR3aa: ASSQDQLAGGNYNEQF
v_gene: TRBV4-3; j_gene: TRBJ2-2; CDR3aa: AGQGASGELF
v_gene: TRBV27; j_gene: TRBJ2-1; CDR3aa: ASNGGANGNEQF
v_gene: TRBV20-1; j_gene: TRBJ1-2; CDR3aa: SALTGTGEGGYT
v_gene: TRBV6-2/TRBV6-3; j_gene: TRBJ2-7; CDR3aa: ASSLLDLGSGYEQY
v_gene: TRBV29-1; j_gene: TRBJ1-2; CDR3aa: SVLQGKYGYT
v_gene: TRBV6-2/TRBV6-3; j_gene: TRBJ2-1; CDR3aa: ASSYSQQIPEQF
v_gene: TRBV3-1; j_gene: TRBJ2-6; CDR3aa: ASSLQGVSGANVLT
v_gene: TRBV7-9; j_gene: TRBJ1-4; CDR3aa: ASTPPMEKLF
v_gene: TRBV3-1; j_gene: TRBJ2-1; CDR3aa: ASSQAKRGVSSSYNEQF
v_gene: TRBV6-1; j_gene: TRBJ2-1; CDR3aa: ASSTGTPQRNEQF
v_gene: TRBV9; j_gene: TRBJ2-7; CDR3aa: ASSVGGSEQY
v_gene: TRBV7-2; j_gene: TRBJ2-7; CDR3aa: ASSEEGGQNYEQY
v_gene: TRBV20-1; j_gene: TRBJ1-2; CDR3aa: SARAGGQGYGYT
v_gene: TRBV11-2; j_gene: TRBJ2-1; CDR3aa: ASSLSRTGGLYNEQF
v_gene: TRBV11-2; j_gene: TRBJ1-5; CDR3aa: ASSLYAEEQPQH
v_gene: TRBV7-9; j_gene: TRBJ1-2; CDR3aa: ASSLGTSVYGYT
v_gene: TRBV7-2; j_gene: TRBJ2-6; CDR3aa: ASSFDRVGANVLT
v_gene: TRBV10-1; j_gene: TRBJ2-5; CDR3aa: ASSQSRGQTQETQY
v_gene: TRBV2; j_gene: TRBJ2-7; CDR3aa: AGGQGYEQY